The 29 T cell receptor beta chains in this list originate from one sample, sequenced in a study of cytomegalovirus exposure and HLA in healthy donors. Vbeta (60) and Jbeta (13) primers were used in the PCR. Data came from immunoSEQ multiplex PCR; TCRdb stores just in-frame clones and leaves some out. The sample holds 110,000 to 150,000 clones, 80% seen once. The source material was PBMCs. The source of these receptors is a middle-aged man in good health and CMV-seronegative.

The rearrangement uses TRBV6-5 and TRBJ1-2; a weak D match, TRBD1 (5 bases). The CDR3 extends over 14 amino acids. The V gene's germline CDR1 is MNHEY and CDR2 SVGAGI. Trimming shortened V by 0 bases and J by 14 bases, and 19 bases separated the two germline ends. In nucleotides, the CDR3 is TGTGCCAGCAGTTACTCAGGGGTCCTCGCGGTCTGGACCTTC. It specifies CASSYSGVLAVWTF.

This clone was counted between two and nine times. The CDR3 DNA follows: TGTGCCAGCAGCCCAGGGACAGCAAATGAAAAACTGTTTTTT. This translates into CASSPGTANEKLFF. The J gene is TRBJ1-4, the V gene TRBV7-9; 7 bases match TRBD1. CDR3 size: 14 residues. V lost 5 bases, J lost 5 bases, and 5 bases stayed unmatched. The V gene's germline CDR1 is SEHNR and CDR2 FQNEAQ (reference sequence).

This clone was recorded a few times. V usage is TRBV2 and J usage is TRBJ1-5; 7 bases are shared with TRBD1. The germline V gene has CDR1 SNHLY and CDR2 FYNNEI. The CDR3 is made up of 14 amino acids. V was clipped by 8 bases and J by 3 bases; unmatched bases: 7. For the CDR3, the DNA is TGTGCCAGCCTGGAGACAGGGCTCAATCAGCCCCAGCATTTT. Translation gives CASLETGLNQPQHF.

On this clone: Germline and junction disagree at one end, which may indicate a read error. The chain links TRBV7-7 to TRBJ2-7; TRBD1 might be the D (6 bases). Germline CDR1 reads SSHAT; CDR2 reads FNYEAQ (reference sequence). CDR3 length equals 15 residues. CDR3 sequence (DNA): TGTGCTAGCAGCTTAGGGCAGGGGCCAAGATACGAGCAGTACTTC. Protein product: CASSLGQGPRYEQYF.

This chain joins TRBV7-2 and TRBJ2-7; 7 bases agree with TRBD1. Unmatched junction bases numbered 9, after V lost 4 bases and J lost 3 bases. The CDR3 contains 15 residues. Germline values: CDR1 SGHTA, CDR2 FQGNSA. This chain's CDR3 is CASSSFGQVDYEQYF. In DNA, the CDR3 is TGTGCCAGCAGCTCATTCGGACAGGTCGACTACGAGCAGTACTTC.

The rearrangement uses TRBV7-2 and TRBJ1-2; 8 bases are a match to TRBD1. This CDR3 has 15 amino acids. The V segment lost 1 base and the J segment 7 bases; nucleotides outside the gene matches: 8. Germline CDR1 SGHTA, CDR2 FQGNSA. The CDR3 here is CASSLGGWTGLGYTF. Written as DNA, the CDR3 is TGTGCCAGCAGCTTAGGGGGTTGGACAGGGCTTGGCTACACCTTC.

This clone was detected only once. CDR3 protein: CASSIHRGQSYGYTF. The CDR3 DNA reads as TGTGCCAGCAGTATTCATCGAGGACAGAGCTATGGCTACACCTTC. This rearrangement joins TRBV6-5 to TRBJ1-2; D is perhaps TRBD1 (6 bases). CDR1 MNHEY and CDR2 SVGAGI come from the germline V gene. V was shortened by 5 bases and J by 4 bases, with 17 bases between the two germline ends. The CDR3 consists of 15 residues.

This chain links TRBV6-5 with TRBJ1-5; 7 nucleotides align to TRBD1. Germline CDR1 is MNHEY and CDR2 is SVGAGI. CDR3 length: 15 residues. V was clipped by 7 bases and J by 3 bases; unmatched bases: 9. The CDR3 DNA reads as TGTGCCAGCAAACACTTTACAGGGGACAATCAGCCCCAGCATTTT. Translation gives CASKHFTGDNQPQHF.

In its sample, this clone was seen once. This chain connects TRBV5-1 to TRBJ2-3; TRBD1 aligns across 12 bases. The CDR3 is 15 residues long. Germline CDR1 reads SGHRS; CDR2 reads YFSETQ. Germline trimming cut 4 bases from V and 5 bases from J; bases unmatched to any gene: 5. The CDR3 here is CASSTGTGGKDTQYF. CDR3 in DNA: TGCGCCAGCAGCACCGGGACAGGGGGCAAAGATACGCAGTATTTT.

The CDR3 nucleotides read TGCGCCAGCAGCCAAGAGAAGAGGAGCTCCAATTCACCCCTCCACTTT. Encoded protein: CASSQEKRSSNSPLHF. The rearrangement joins TRBV4-1 to TRBJ1-6, with D hard to call. Trimming cost V 0 bases and J 7 bases, with 13 bases left between them. The CDR3 is 16 residues long. Germline loops: CDR1 MGHRA, CDR2 YSYEKL.

The chain employs TRBV2 and TRBJ1-2; TRBD1 aligns across 9 bases. V dropped 8 bases and J dropped 4; count of bases not matched to a gene: 8. Germline-derived CDR1 and CDR2 are SNHLY and FYNNEI. The CDR3 totals 14 residues. The CDR3 nucleotides are TGTGCCAGCCTGGACAGGGGCATTTCCTATGGCTACACCTTC. Translating it yields CASLDRGISYGYTF.

V is TRBV5-6 and J is TRBJ2-7; D unclear. The germline V and J ends were trimmed by 0 bases and 3 bases, with 7 bases remaining between them. In germline, CDR1 is SGHDT, CDR2 YYEEEE. The CDR3 is made up of 13 amino acids. Here the CDR3 DNA reads TGTGCCAGCAGCTTGGCAACCGGCTACGAGCAGTACTTC. Translating it yields CASSLATGYEQYF.

CDR3 coding DNA: TGTGCCAGCAGTGCCTCCGACTCCCAGGGCAGAAGCTCCTACGAGCAGTACTTC. It encodes CASSASDSQGRSSYEQYF. J is TRBJ2-7 and V is TRBV6-4; tentative D call: TRBD1 (5 bases). Germline V gene data show CDR1 as MRHNA and CDR2 as SNTAGT. The CDR3 covers 18 residues. The V gene lost 4 bases and the J gene lost 0 bases, with 22 bases spanning the gap.

CDR3 in DNA: TGCGCCAGCAGCTCCGGGACAGGGGTTCAGCCCCAGCATTTT. It is translated as CASSSGTGVQPQHF. The chain recombines TRBV5-1 with TRBJ1-5; 10 nucleotides match TRBD1. From germline, CDR1 is SGHRS and CDR2 YFSETQ. V gave up 3 bases and J gave up 6 bases; unmatched junction bases: 3. CDR3 length equals 14 residues.

This chain joins TRBV28 and TRBJ1-2, with TRBD1 matching 7 bases. The V and J ends lost 10 bases and 7 bases, in that order; junction bases with no gene match: 3. This CDR3 has 10 residues. CDR1 and CDR2 (germline): MDHEN, SYDVKM. The CDR3 DNA follows: TGTGCCACAGGACAGGTTGGCTACACCTTC. Encoded protein: CATGQVGYTF.

This chain joins TRBV18 and TRBJ1-2, with 8 bases identical to TRBD1. The germline V gene encodes CDR1 KGHSH and CDR2 LQKENI. This CDR3 has 16 residues. V lost 3 bases to trimming and J lost 4 bases; unmatched junction nucleotides: 10. CDR3 loop: CASSPQTAGGPYGYTF. Here the CDR3 DNA reads TGTGCCAGCTCACCCCAAACTGCAGGGGGCCCCTATGGCTACACCTTC.

The rearrangement joins TRBV5-5 to TRBJ2-5; the match to TRBD1 covers 8 bases. The CDR3 is made up of 15 amino acids. Germline V gene sequence: CDR1 SGHKS, CDR2 YYEKEE (reference sequence). The trim removed 4 bases at V and 3 bases at J, leaving 8 bases unmatched. The CDR3 coding sequence is TGTGCCAGCAGCGACCAGGGGGCTCGGGAAGAGACCCAGTACTTC. It specifies CASSDQGAREETQYF.

As regards this clone: Different DNA sequences within this sample yield the same CDR3. The gene calls are TRBV9 and TRBJ1-1; D unclear. The ends were cut back, 0 bases at V and 8 bases at J, with 20 bases in the middle. This CDR3 is 16 amino acids long. Looked up from germline, CDR1 is SGDLS and CDR2 is YYNGEE. The DNA of the CDR3 is TGTGCCAGCAGCGTAGACCGGGCGCGGGGAGCCACCGAAGCTTTCTTT. Translation: CASSVDRARGATEAFF.

This chain connects TRBV2 to TRBJ2-5, with TRBD2 identical over 11 bases. Germline V gene data show CDR1 as SNHLY and CDR2 as FYNNEI. V was pared by 5 bases and J by 5 bases, with 22 bases of the junction left unmatched. This CDR3 region has 20 residues. The CDR3 coding sequence is TGTGCCAGCAGTTACAGGAGGGAGGTGGCTAGCGGGGGGTATTCCGAGACCCAGTACTTC. This translates into CASSYRREVASGGYSETQYF.

The chain joins TRBV7-9 to TRBJ2-7; D unclear. Germline V CDR1 and CDR2: SEHNR, FQNEAQ (reference sequence). The CDR3 covers 12 residues. Trimming took 6 bases from V and 3 from J, leaving 9 bases between them. The CDR3 spells CASRSYGYEQYF. Written as DNA, the CDR3 is TGTGCCAGCAGGAGTTACGGCTACGAGCAGTACTTC.

The J gene is TRBJ1-4, the V gene TRBV7-9; unclear D gene. Trimming removed 3 bases at V and 8 bases at J, with 7 bases between. There are 12 residues in the CDR3. The germline V gene encodes CDR1 SEHNR and CDR2 FQNEAQ (reference sequence). CDR3 in DNA: TGTGCCAGCAGCTTGGGGAGGGAAAAACTGTTTTTT. Translated, it gives CASSLGREKLFF.

This chain joins TRBV6-5 and TRBJ1-2; possible D gene TRBD1, 5 bases. V lost 5 bases and J 8 bases, leaving 21 bases between the germline ends. This CDR3 has 15 amino acids. Germline V gene sequence: CDR1 MNHEY, CDR2 SVGAGI. CDR3 protein: CASSTAGGTPLGYTF. DNA for the CDR3: TGTGCCAGCAGTACGGCGGGGGGGACGCCTCTAGGCTACACCTTC.

The chain combines TRBV5-1 with TRBJ2-1, with TRBD2 matching 8 bases. Germline loops: CDR1 SGHRS, CDR2 YFSETQ. The CDR3 is 16 residues long. V dropped 0 bases and J dropped 2; count of bases not matched to a gene: 4. The CDR3 region has the DNA TGCGCCAGCAGCTTGGCTCGAGCGGGGGCCTACAATGAGCAGTTCTTC. Amino acid sequence: CASSLARAGAYNEQFF.

This chain connects TRBV7-9 to TRBJ1-4, with D perhaps TRBD1 (6 bases). Trimming shortened V by 5 bases and J by 4 bases, and 17 bases separated the two germline ends. The CDR3 spans 16 residues. From germline, CDR1 is SEHNR and CDR2 FQNEAQ (reference sequence). Written as DNA, the CDR3 is TGTGCCAGCAGCCTAACACTGGACAGTTTTAATGAAAAACTGTTTTTT. It is translated as CASSLTLDSFNEKLFF.

The genes are TRBV6-1 and TRBJ1-6, with TRBD1 matching over 7 bases. The J segment lost 7 bases and the V segment lost 7 bases, leaving 7 bases of the junction unmatched. The CDR3 spans 14 residues. Germline assignment: CDR1 MNHNS and CDR2 SASEGT. The CDR3 loop is CASTPGQWNSPLHF. The CDR3 nucleotides are TGTGCCAGCACCCCGGGACAGTGGAATTCACCCCTCCACTTT.

This clone was counted a few times. The chain uses TRBV11-2 and TRBJ2-5; 7 bases fit TRBD2. Germline CDR1 SGHAT, CDR2 FQNNGV. Unmatched junction bases numbered 10, after V lost 4 bases and J lost 5 bases. The CDR3 runs to 15 residues. CDR3 in amino acids: CASSSGGGVSETQYF. CDR3 coding DNA: TGTGCCAGCAGCTCTGGGGGGGGTGTCAGTGAGACCCAGTACTTC.

The chain recombines TRBV6-4 with TRBJ2-7, with 9 bases matching TRBD1. The ends lost 3 bases at V and 4 bases at J; junction bases unmatched: 10. Germline V CDR1 and CDR2: MRHNA, SNTAGT. The CDR3 spans 16 residues. CDR3 DNA sequence: TGTGCCAGCAGTGAGTTTGGGACAGGGTCAATTTACGAGCAGTACTTC. Amino acids: CASSEFGTGSIYEQYF.

This chain connects TRBV27 to TRBJ2-1; the match to TRBD1 covers 9 bases. Trimming took 3 bases from V and 10 from J; bases not matched to a gene: 10. CDR3 length: 15 amino acids. Germline CDR1 reads MNHEY; CDR2 reads SMNVEV (reference sequence). The CDR3 nucleotides are TGTGCCAGCAGTTTTACGGGACAGGGAAAGGGAGAGCAGTTCTTC. Translating gives CASSFTGQGKGEQFF.

This chain links TRBV6-4 with TRBJ1-5; D gene ambiguous. Trimming cost V 3 bases and J 1 base, with 4 bases left between them. This CDR3 is built from 13 residues. Germline V gene lookup returns CDR1 MRHNA and CDR2 SNTAGT. The CDR3, as DNA: TGTGCCAGCAGTGAACAGAGCAATCAGCCCCAGCATTTT. Translation gives CASSEQSNQPQHF.